This T cell receptor beta chain was recovered during a study of Ad26.COV2.S vaccination and SARS-CoV-2 variants. The treatment here: 15 to 20 received Ad26.COV2.S at low or high dose, single or two shots; roughly 5 received placebo; per-sample allocation not given. Sampling took place 63 days after the first vaccine or placebo injection. The CDR3 has 19 amino acids. CDR1 and CDR2 (germline): MDHEN, SYDVKM. Between the trimmed V and J ends, which lost 4 bases and 2 bases, there was a span of 24 bases. The study, taken as a whole, reports: Analyses that measured TCR breadth and depth may have underestimated total T cell responses.

The table came from immunoSEQ multiplex PCR; TCRdb's copy has only in-frame clones and leaves some out. Among about 350,000 clones listed, roughly 89% were seen once. Worth noting for this clone: Antigen specificity is unknown.

The sequencing here drew on peripheral blood, taken in a trial of Ad26.COV2.S vaccine versus placebo. The source is a person between 18 and 65 years old who received the Ad26.COV2.S COVID-19 vaccine or a placebo. V is TRBV28 and J is TRBJ2-1, with D possibly TRBD2 on 6 matching bases. The CDR3 spells CASSSLRGDRDSAYNEQFF. The DNA of the CDR3 is TGTGCCAGCAGTTCCCTGCGGGGAGACCGGGACTCCGCCTACAATGAGCAGTTCTTC.